This TCR beta chain derives from a study of T cells in Graves' hyperthyroidism and ophthalmopathy. The overall study: Peripheral blood was secured at the point of initial diagnosis, before any treatment.

Regarding the study as a whole: Most thyroid clonotypes with frequency above 0.001 were detected in blood. Prediction of ophthalmopathy progression came a median 6.5 months pre-onset. Ophthalmopathy was separated from stable hyperthyroidism by a 13 V-J model.

Trimming took off 3 bases at V and 2 bases at J, with 8 bases between the two ends. Germline loops: CDR1 SQVTM, CDR2 ANQGSEA. The length of the CDR3 is 13 residues. This clonotype was observed at least ten times. Its specificity is unknown. The CDR3 regions of TCR beta were amplified from RNA transcripts. Initially, a first-round RT-PCR of the TCR CDR3 employed the HTBI primer set. Using its own MiXCR run on the multiplex PCR reads, TCRdb lists one record per CDR3 protein. The repertoire includes more than 500,000 distinct CDR3 sequences, 15% to 20% of them detected once, and 3.8% sits in the top ten. This clonotype originated in a woman in her twenties or thirties with Graves' hyperthyroidism. The chain employs TRBV29-1 and TRBJ2-1, with a tentative D call TRBD1 (5 bases). Material for sequencing was blood. The DNA for the CDR3 is TGCAGCGTTGAGTTGGACACCTACAATGAGCAGTTCTTC. Translating it yields CSVELDTYNEQFF.